This TCR beta chain came from a study of response to subunit inactivated influenza vaccine. TCRdb redid the calling of the RT-PCR reads with MiXCR, one entry per CDR3 protein. Altogether about 240,000 distinct CDR3 sequences are present, more than 10% being singletons, with the ten largest covering about 7.8%. This clonotype has a count of ten or more. Its antigen is still unknown. Findings and limits, study-wide: Each seasonal flu vaccination may recruit only limited new T cells, authors suggested.

The sequenced sample was non-naive T cells sorted from PBMCs, obtained less than 15 days before vaccination. The clonotype was recovered from a man aged 50 or older who received an inactivated influenza vaccine.

This CDR3 reads CSLAGGVYNEQFF. DNA for the CDR3: TGCAGTCTAGCGGGAGGGGTATACAATGAGCAGTTCTTC. The chain couples TRBV29-1 to TRBJ2-1; 12 bases fit TRBD2. The germline gives CDR1 SQVTM, CDR2 ANQGSEA. CDR3 size: 13 residues.